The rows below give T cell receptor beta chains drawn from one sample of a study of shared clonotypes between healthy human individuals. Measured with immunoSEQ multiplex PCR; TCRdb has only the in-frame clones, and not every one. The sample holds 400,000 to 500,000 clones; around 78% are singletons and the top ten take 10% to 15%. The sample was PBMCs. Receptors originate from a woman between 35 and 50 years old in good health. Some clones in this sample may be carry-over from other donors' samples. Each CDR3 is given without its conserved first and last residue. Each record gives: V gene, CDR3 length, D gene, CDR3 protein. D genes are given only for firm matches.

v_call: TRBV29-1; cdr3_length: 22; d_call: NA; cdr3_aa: SVEIPIQGSGTDFPYYSNQPQH
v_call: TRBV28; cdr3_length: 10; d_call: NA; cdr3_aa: ASSTPTGTQY
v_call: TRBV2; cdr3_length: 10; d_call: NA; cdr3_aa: ASSRERETQY
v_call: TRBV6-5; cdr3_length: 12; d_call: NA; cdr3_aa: ASRRAAGANVLT
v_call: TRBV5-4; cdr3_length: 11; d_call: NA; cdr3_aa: ASNQFGGYEQY
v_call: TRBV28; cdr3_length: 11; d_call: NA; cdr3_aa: ASTERGEAGYT
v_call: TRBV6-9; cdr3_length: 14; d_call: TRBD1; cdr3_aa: ATNMNGTGGLQPQH
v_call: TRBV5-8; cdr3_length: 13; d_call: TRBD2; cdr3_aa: ASSLGGRGSDTQY
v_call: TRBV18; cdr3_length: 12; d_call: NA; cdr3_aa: ASSPGGNGNTIY
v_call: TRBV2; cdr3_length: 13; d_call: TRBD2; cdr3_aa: ASSPSGRKGETQY
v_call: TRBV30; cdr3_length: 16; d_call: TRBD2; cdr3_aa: AWEPGRREGGRSDTQY
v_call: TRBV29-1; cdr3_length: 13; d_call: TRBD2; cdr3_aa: SVVLAGGSTDTQY
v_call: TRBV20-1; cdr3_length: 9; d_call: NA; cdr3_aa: SATGPRDAF
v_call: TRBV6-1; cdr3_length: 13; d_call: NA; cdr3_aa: ASRAMTSSNQPQH
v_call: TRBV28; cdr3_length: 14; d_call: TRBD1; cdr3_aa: ASSRGDRVGGYGYT
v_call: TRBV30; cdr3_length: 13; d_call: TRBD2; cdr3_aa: AWSGLALSTGELF
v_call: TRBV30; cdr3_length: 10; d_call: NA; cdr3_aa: AWGRSSYEQY
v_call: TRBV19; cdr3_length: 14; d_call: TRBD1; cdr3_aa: ASSPGGDRQVYGYT
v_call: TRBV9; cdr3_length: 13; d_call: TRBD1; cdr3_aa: ASSPGTGRNQPQH
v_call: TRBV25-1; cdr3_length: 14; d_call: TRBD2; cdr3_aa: ASSDFASGRGNEQF
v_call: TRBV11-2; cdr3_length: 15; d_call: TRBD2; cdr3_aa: ASSSRTSGRAPDTQY
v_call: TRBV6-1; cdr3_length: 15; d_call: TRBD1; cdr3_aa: ASSESMGGQGQETQY
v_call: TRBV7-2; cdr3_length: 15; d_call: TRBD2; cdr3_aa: ASSLASSGSIVDTQY
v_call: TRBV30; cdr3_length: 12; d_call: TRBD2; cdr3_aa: AWSPGLADYEQY
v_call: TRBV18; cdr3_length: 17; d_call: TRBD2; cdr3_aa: ASSLPGLAGGTNTGELF
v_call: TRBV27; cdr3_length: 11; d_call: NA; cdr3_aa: ASRLTANYGYT
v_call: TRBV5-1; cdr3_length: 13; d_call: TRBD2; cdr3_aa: ASSLDGRAGGEQY
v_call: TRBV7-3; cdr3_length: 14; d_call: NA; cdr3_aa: ASSLWGPTVNTEAF
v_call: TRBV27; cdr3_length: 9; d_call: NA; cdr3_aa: ASSIGETQY
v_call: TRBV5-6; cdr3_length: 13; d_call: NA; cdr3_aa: ASRQAHPPIDTQY
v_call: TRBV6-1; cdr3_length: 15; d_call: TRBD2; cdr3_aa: ASSEGGSGVAKNIQY
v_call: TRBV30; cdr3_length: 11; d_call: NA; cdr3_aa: AWSVSSGLSPY
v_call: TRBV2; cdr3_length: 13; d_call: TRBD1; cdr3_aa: ASSGAQGVISPLH
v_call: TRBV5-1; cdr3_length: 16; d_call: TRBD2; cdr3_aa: ASSLGLAGVRSADTQY
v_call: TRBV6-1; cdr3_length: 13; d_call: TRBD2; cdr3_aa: ASSEGLAVRGTQY
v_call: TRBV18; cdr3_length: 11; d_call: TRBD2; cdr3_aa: ASAPSGLNEQY
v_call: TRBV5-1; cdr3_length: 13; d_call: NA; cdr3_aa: ASSLASGTQETQY
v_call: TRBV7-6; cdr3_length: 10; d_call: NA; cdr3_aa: ASSPPAETQY
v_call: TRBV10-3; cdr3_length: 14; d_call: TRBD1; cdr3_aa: AISELTGDSGNTIY
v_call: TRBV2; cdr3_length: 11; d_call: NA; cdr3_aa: ASGGGAAYEQY
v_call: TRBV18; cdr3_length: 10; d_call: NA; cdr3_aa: ASSPQNQPQH
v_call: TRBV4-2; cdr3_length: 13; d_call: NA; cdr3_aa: ASSQGEARTDTQY
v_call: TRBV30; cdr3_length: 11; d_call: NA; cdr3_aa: AWSRDANYEQY
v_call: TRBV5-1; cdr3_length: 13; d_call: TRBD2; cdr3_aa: ASSLGASGTYEQY